Listed here are 8 T cell receptor beta chains from one sample, sequenced in a study of blood T cell repertoires in COVID-19. The data were produced by immunoSEQ multiplex PCR, yet TCRdb's version contains in-frame clones alone and is incomplete. The table lists 150,000 to 200,000 clones, over 60% of them singletons. Sequenced input: peripheral blood. These receptors originate from a woman aged 70-85 years with acute or convalescent COVID-19.

This clone was seen just once. The genes are TRBV27 and TRBJ1-2; D might be TRBD1 (5 bases). This CDR3 spans 17 amino acids. V lost 4 bases to trimming and J lost 0 bases, with 18 bases between them. Germline V gene lookup returns CDR1 MNHEY and CDR2 SMNVEV (reference sequence). CDR3 nucleotide sequence: TGTGCCAGCAGTTCGCTAGGGGAAGGGGCTACTAACTATGGCTACACCTTC. Translated: CASSSLGEGATNYGYTF.

This clone was picked up one time. The chain has TRBV6-6 and TRBJ1-5, with 8 positions matching TRBD1. This CDR3 region has 15 residues. Trimming at V came to 6 bases and at J to 4 bases, leaving 8 bases not matched to a gene. The germline V gene has CDR1 MNHNY and CDR2 SVGAGI (reference sequence). The CDR3 bases are TGTGCCAGCAGATCCACGGACAGGGATAATCAGCCCCAGCATTTT. This sequence encodes CASRSTDRDNQPQHF.

V is TRBV30 and J is TRBJ1-2; 8 nucleotides match TRBD1. The ends lost 7 bases at V and 6 bases at J; junction bases unmatched: 7. The CDR3 has 12 amino acids. Germline V gives CDR1 GTSNPN, CDR2 SVGIG (reference sequence). The CDR3 sequence: CALSGGADGYTF. CDR3 nucleotide sequence: TGTGCCTTATCAGGGGGCGCGGATGGCTACACCTTC.

The CDR3, as DNA: TGTGCCAGCACCCTGACCAGGGGAACCTATAATTCACCCCTCCACTTT. Amino acids: CASTLTRGTYNSPLHF. This chain joins TRBV6-6 and TRBJ1-6, with D perhaps matching TRBD1 (6 bases). The V gene lost 7 bases and the J gene lost 2 bases, with 15 bases spanning the gap. The germline gives CDR1 MNHNY, CDR2 SVGAGI (reference sequence). The CDR3 is made up of 16 amino acids.

The rearrangement links TRBV27 to TRBJ2-5, with 7 bases matching TRBD2. Looked up from germline, CDR1 is MNHEY and CDR2 is SMNVEV (reference sequence). The CDR3 runs to 14 residues. The junction had 4 bases not matched to a gene; V was cut back by 4 bases and J by 2 bases. DNA for the CDR3: TGTGCCAGCAGTTGGGAGGGACCTCAAGAGACCCAGTACTTC. Protein sequence: CASSWEGPQETQYF.

In its sample, this clone was seen once. The chain combines TRBV10-1 with TRBJ2-7; 9 bases are a match to TRBD2. V shed 7 bases, J shed 6 bases, and the junction held 19 bases outside the gene matches. This CDR3 contains 17 residues. CDR1 is WNHNN, CDR2 SYGVQD, per germline (reference sequence). CDR3 in amino acids: CASKSGTSFSALLEQYF. The DNA for the CDR3 is TGCGCCAGCAAGTCCGGGACTAGCTTTTCGGCTTTACTCGAGCAGTACTTC.

The chain employs TRBV7-2 and TRBJ2-7; D is possibly TRBD2 (5 bases). Trimming left V 2 bases short and J 2 bases short, with 13 bases between. Germline V gene data show CDR1 as SGHTA and CDR2 as FQGNSA. The CDR3 runs to 15 residues. CDR3 sequence reads: CASSLSRGLAYEQYF. The CDR3 DNA is TGTGCCAGCAGCTTATCTCGGGGTTTGGCCTACGAGCAGTACTTC.

The V gene is TRBV29-1, the J gene TRBJ1-4, with TRBD1 matching 9 bases. V shed 6 bases, J shed 7 bases, and the junction held 6 bases outside the gene matches. CDR1 is SQVTM, CDR2 ANQGSEA, per germline. CDR3 size: 13 residues. In DNA, the CDR3 is TGCAGCGTCGCACGACAGGGGGGTGAAAAACTGTTTTTT. The encoded protein is CSVARQGGEKLFF.